Following are 4 T cell receptor beta chains from one sample sequenced in a study of shared T cell receptors in the human thymus. Generated by immunoSEQ multiplex PCR, the TCRdb table keeps only in-frame clones and is missing some. The table includes over 350,000 clones, approximately 95% detected once. The sample consisted of thymocytes. These receptors came from a human donor.

The chain carries TRBV28 and TRBJ2-1; tentatively, D is TRBD1 (5 bases). The germline V gene has CDR1 MDHEN and CDR2 SYDVKM. There are 12 residues in the CDR3. V was clipped by 6 bases and J by 10 bases, with 13 bases between them. The CDR3 region has the DNA TGTGCCAGCAGATACCGACAGAAAGAGCAGTTCTTC. This gives the protein CASRYRQKEQFF. The full variable domain, rest sourced from reference TRBV28 and TRBJ2-1, is DVKVTQSSRYLVKRTGEKVFLECVQDMDHENMFWYRQDPGLGLRLIYFSYDVKMKEKGDIPEGYSVSREKKERFSLILESASTNQTSMYLCASRYRQKEQFFGPGTRLTVL.

V gene TRBV5-4 combines with J gene TRBJ2-3; 7 bases agree with TRBD2. The CDR3 covers 15 residues. The J segment lost 0 bases and the V segment lost 3 bases, leaving 4 bases of the junction unmatched. Looked up from germline, CDR1 is SGHNT and CDR2 is YYREEE (reference sequence). The CDR3 DNA sequence: TGTGCCAGCAGCTCCTCTAGCGGTAGCACAGATACGCAGTATTTT. Protein product: CASSSSSGSTDTQYF.

The V and J genes are TRBV18 and TRBJ2-7; 7 bases fit TRBD2. CDR3 size: 16 residues. V was pared by 1 base and J by 5 bases, with 11 bases of the junction left unmatched. In germline, CDR1 is KGHSH, CDR2 LQKENI. CDR3 loop: CASSPRRLRERDEQYF. The CDR3 region has the DNA TGTGCCAGCTCACCACGTCGGCTGCGGGAGAGGGACGAGCAGTACTTC.

The chain joins TRBV5-1 to TRBJ2-7; 8 nucleotides match TRBD1. Germline V lookup: CDR1 SGHRS, CDR2 YFSETQ. The V segment lost 4 bases and the J segment 3 bases; nucleotides outside the gene matches: 18. The length of the CDR3 is 18 residues. The CDR3 loop reads CASSPHPWPPGGHYEQYF. The CDR3 nucleotides are TGCGCCAGCAGCCCCCACCCTTGGCCCCCAGGGGGCCACTACGAGCAGTACTTC.